The 26 T cell receptor beta chains presented below share a single source sample, sequenced in a study of T cell responses to AZD1222 COVID-19 vaccine. Assay: immunoSEQ multiplex PCR; the TCRdb copy retains only in-frame clones and omits some. The data contain some 88,000 clones, about 91% of them singletons. Source: peripheral blood, taken on day 0 of AZD1222 vaccination. These receptors all stem from an adult in good health.

This chain connects TRBV27 to TRBJ1-1; 7 bases map to TRBD1. Germline lookup yields CDR1 MNHEY and CDR2 SMNVEV (reference sequence). V shed 4 bases, J shed 10 bases, and the junction held 6 bases outside the gene matches. The CDR3 totals 12 residues. The CDR3 DNA reads as TGTGCCAGCAGTTCAGGGGGTGCTGGAGCTTTCTTT. Its translation is CASSSGGAGAFF.

CDR3 DNA: TGTGCCAGCAGCCGGACTCGGGACGACGAGCAGTACTTC. Translating it yields CASSRTRDDEQYF. The chain uses TRBV7-3 and TRBJ2-7; D may match TRBD1 or TRBD2 (5 bases each). Trimming cost V 5 bases and J 5 bases, with 13 bases left between them. The CDR3 covers 13 residues. Germline CDR1 reads SGHTA; CDR2 reads FQGTGA.

The chain combines TRBV28 with TRBJ1-5; D unresolved. The germline V gene encodes CDR1 MDHEN and CDR2 SYDVKM. With 7 bases removed from V and 3 bases from J, the gap between germline ends came to 19 bases. This CDR3 is built from 16 residues. The CDR3 nucleotides read TGTGCCAGCACCTCGCCCAGGTCACACGTCAATCAGCCCCAGCATTTT. Encoded protein: CASTSPRSHVNQPQHF.

This rearrangement joins TRBV6-2 or TRBV6-3 to TRBJ2-7, with 8 positions matching TRBD1. Trimming cost V 6 bases and J 2 bases; bases outside gene matches: 9. The CDR3 length is 15 residues. CDR1 and CDR2 from the germline V gene are MNHEY and SVGEGT. CDR3 nucleotide sequence: TGTGCCAGCAGCCGCATGACAGGGGATCCCTACGAGCAGTACTTC. Protein product: CASSRMTGDPYEQYF.

The chain links TRBV5-1 to TRBJ1-4, with D hard to call. CDR1 is SGHRS, CDR2 YFSETQ, per germline. Trimming took off 5 bases at V and 7 bases at J, with 6 bases between the two ends. There are 11 residues in the CDR3. CDR3 sequence (DNA): TGCGCCAGCAGGGAGGGTGAAAAACTGTTTTTT. Its protein product is CASREGEKLFF.

The chain uses TRBV28 and TRBJ2-1; 10 nucleotides align to TRBD2. Germline CDR1 is MDHEN and CDR2 is SYDVKM. With 7 bases clipped from V and 8 bases from J, the junction kept 8 bases outside the gene matches. This CDR3 contains 14 residues. CDR3 coding DNA: TGTGCCAGCACTAGCGGGAGCAGGGGCGATGAGCAGTTCTTC. It specifies CASTSGSRGDEQFF.

This chain connects TRBV9 to TRBJ2-2, with 7 bases lining up with TRBD1. With 3 bases clipped from V and 6 bases from J, the junction kept 8 bases outside the gene matches. The CDR3 is made up of 15 amino acids. Per germline, CDR1 SGDLS and CDR2 YYNGEE. The CDR3 region has the DNA TGTGCCAGCAGCGGCAGACAGGGCCCGGCCGGGGAGCTGTTTTTT. It translates to CASSGRQGPAGELFF.

This clone occurred once. The V call is TRBV9, the J call TRBJ2-6, with 11 bases that match TRBD1. Germline CDR1 and CDR2: SGDLS and YYNGEE. This CDR3 has 18 residues. V shed 1 base and J 0 bases; nucleotides not matched to a gene: 3. The CDR3 DNA is TGTGCCAGCAGCGTAACCGGGACAGGGGGCTCTGGGGCCAACGTCCTGACTTTC. Encoded protein: CASSVTGTGGSGANVLTF.

The chain joins TRBV18 to TRBJ2-2; 8 nucleotides align to TRBD1. The V and J ends lost 3 bases and 7 bases, in that order; junction bases with no gene match: 10. Germline V gene lookup returns CDR1 KGHSH and CDR2 LQKENI. The CDR3 has 16 amino acids. DNA for the CDR3: TGTGCCAGCTCACCCCCGGACAGGGTGGGAAGCGGGGAGCTGTTTTTT. Translated: CASSPPDRVGSGELFF.

The chain joins TRBV7-9 to TRBJ2-3; the D gene is possibly TRBD2 (6 bases). Trimming cost V 1 base and J 7 bases, with 15 bases left between them. The CDR3 is 15 residues long. The germline V gene encodes CDR1 SEHNR and CDR2 FQNEAQ (reference sequence). The CDR3 region is CASSLGGVELNTQYF. CDR3 bases: TGTGCCAGCAGCTTAGGGGGGGTAGAGTTGAATACGCAGTATTTT.

V is TRBV7-2 and J is TRBJ2-3; D is ambiguous. Trimming removed 1 base at V and 2 bases at J, with 10 bases between. Germline CDR1 reads SGHTA; CDR2 reads FQGNSA. This CDR3 spans 15 amino acids. CDR3 sequence (DNA): TGTGCCAGCAGCTTAGGCCTAGTTCTCACAGATACGCAGTATTTT. This encodes CASSLGLVLTDTQYF.

The chain joins TRBV7-9 to TRBJ1-1; D ambiguous. This CDR3 has 12 amino acids. CDR1 and CDR2 from the germline V gene are SEHNR and FQNEAQ (reference sequence). The V and J ends lost 1 base and 4 bases respectively, with 4 bases between them. The CDR3 sequence: CASSLGLTEAFF. CDR3 nucleotides: TGTGCCAGCAGCTTAGGCCTCACTGAAGCTTTCTTT.

This clone was recorded only once. The chain links TRBV5-1 to TRBJ2-1, with no clear D. The ends were cut back, 5 bases at V and 8 bases at J, with 14 bases in the middle. This CDR3 is built from 13 residues. In germline, CDR1 is SGHRS, CDR2 YFSETQ. The CDR3 loop is CASRADAADEQFF. The CDR3 bases are TGCGCCAGCAGGGCGGATGCAGCCGATGAGCAGTTCTTC.

The chain is built from TRBV19 and TRBJ1-2; TRBD1 is a possible D gene (6 bases). This CDR3 spans 14 amino acids. The V end lost 7 bases, the J end lost 3 bases, and 15 bases lay between the germline ends. Germline V gives CDR1 LNHDA, CDR2 SQIVND (reference sequence). This CDR3 is CASTLGGHDYGYTF. For the CDR3, the DNA is TGTGCCAGTACCTTGGGGGGGCACGACTATGGCTACACCTTC.

The chain has TRBV10-3 and TRBJ2-7; tentative D call: TRBD1 (5 bases). From germline, CDR1 is ENHRY and CDR2 SYGVKD. Trimming took 0 bases from V and 6 from J, leaving 18 bases between them. The CDR3 loop spans 16 amino acids. The CDR3 DNA sequence: TGTGCCATCAGTGAGTCGTTACAGGTTTCCACCTTCGAGCAGTACTTC. Translation gives CAISESLQVSTFEQYF.

The chain carries TRBV24-1 and TRBJ2-3, with 11 bases that match TRBD2. CDR1 is KGHDR and CDR2 is SFDVKD in the germline V gene. V lost 4 bases to trimming and J lost 2 bases; unmatched junction nucleotides: 13. The CDR3 extends over 19 amino acids. The DNA for the CDR3 is TGTGCCACCAGTGACCTCGGGCTAGCGGGAGGCGTTCCCACAGATACGCAGTATTTT. It specifies CATSDLGLAGGVPTDTQYF.

The chain couples TRBV19 to TRBJ2-2; 7 bases map to TRBD2. After removal of 1 base from V and 6 bases from J, the junction contained 5 bases not matched to a gene. The CDR3 has 15 amino acids. Germline assignment: CDR1 LNHDA and CDR2 SQIVND (reference sequence). The CDR3 here is CASSIVGGGAGELFF. The CDR3 nucleotides are TGTGCCAGTAGTATAGTCGGGGGAGGGGCCGGGGAGCTGTTTTTT. The full variable domain, completed using reference TRBV19 and TRBJ2-2, is DGGITQSPKYLFRKEGQNVTLSCEQNLNHDAMYWYRQDPGQGLRLIYYSQIVNDFQKGDIAEGYSVSREKKESFPLTVTSAQKNPTAFYLCASSIVGGGAGELFFGEGSRLTVL.

The chain couples TRBV7-9 to TRBJ2-5, with unresolved D. Deletions cut 5 bases from V and 7 bases from J, with 8 bases between. This CDR3 is built from 11 residues. Per the germline V gene, CDR1 is SEHNR and CDR2 is FQNEAQ (reference sequence). Written as DNA, the CDR3 is TGTGCCAGCAGCGCCCCCGGGACCCAGTACTTC. It is translated as CASSAPGTQYF.

This chain uses TRBV29-1 with TRBJ2-5; D gene unclear. The V gene lost 5 bases and the J gene lost 1 base, with 14 bases spanning the gap. The CDR3 contains 14 residues. CDR1 and CDR2 from the germline V gene are SQVTM and ANQGSEA. The CDR3 nucleotides read TGCAGCGTTCGACCCCGGGCCTTCCAAGAGACCCAGTACTTC. Its protein product is CSVRPRAFQETQYF.

The chain couples TRBV10-3 to TRBJ2-1; D unclear. Looked up from germline, CDR1 is ENHRY and CDR2 is SYGVKD. The V end was cut by 10 bases, the J end by 0 bases, with 10 bases between. The CDR3 consists of 13 residues. The DNA of the CDR3 is TGTGCCACCGGTACAGCCTCCTACAATGAGCAGTTCTTC. It is translated as CATGTASYNEQFF.

This clone was seen only a few times. This sequence joins TRBV5-1 and TRBJ1-1; D possibly corresponds to TRBD1 (6 bases). From germline, CDR1 is SGHRS and CDR2 YFSETQ. CDR3 length: 13 residues. Trimming removed 5 bases from V and 5 bases from J, with 13 bases in between. The CDR3, as DNA: TGCGCCAGCAGTACGGGGGCGCGGACTGAAGCTTTCTTT. Translated: CASSTGARTEAFF.

The chain recombines TRBV2 with TRBJ1-1; a possible D gene is TRBD1 (5 bases). The CDR3 has 13 amino acids. The V end was cut by 11 bases, the J end by 5 bases, with 18 bases between. Germline values: CDR1 SNHLY, CDR2 FYNNEI. The CDR3: CAALEGRRTEAFF. The CDR3 nucleotides read TGTGCCGCGCTGGAGGGGCGGAGGACTGAAGCTTTCTTT.

This chain links TRBV2 with TRBJ1-2; possible D gene TRBD1, 5 bases. CDR1 and CDR2 from the germline V gene are SNHLY and FYNNEI. V lost 6 bases to trimming and J lost 5 bases, with 22 bases between them. The CDR3 has 16 amino acids. The CDR3 bases are TGTGCCAGCAGCGAAACCCCGTCCGGGAGGGGATATGGCTACACCTTC. Amino acids: CASSETPSGRGYGYTF.

This chain connects TRBV28 to TRBJ1-5, with 10 bases fitting TRBD1. The CDR3 is 17 residues long. V lost 3 bases to trimming and J lost 1 base; unmatched junction nucleotides: 6. CDR1 MDHEN and CDR2 SYDVKM come from the germline V gene. The CDR3 DNA reads TGTGCCAGCAGTTTGGGCCCGGGACAGGGGAGCAATCAGCCCCAGCATTTT. Residues: CASSLGPGQGSNQPQHF. Full variable domain (outside the CDR3, taken from reference TRBV28 and TRBJ1-5): DVKVTQSSRYLVKRTGEKVFLECVQDMDHENMFWYRQDPGLGLRLIYFSYDVKMKEKGDIPEGYSVSREKKERFSLILESASTNQTSMYLCASSLGPGQGSNQPQHFGDGTRLSIL.

CDR3 in amino acids: CGTREGGYTF. The CDR3 nucleotides are TGTGGAACACGGGAGGGCGGCTACACCTTC. V gene TRBV28 combines with J gene TRBJ1-2; D is unclear. The CDR3 consists of 10 residues. CDR1 is MDHEN, CDR2 SYDVKM, per germline.

The chain carries TRBV28 and TRBJ1-2; weak D call: TRBD1 (5 bases). V was clipped by 3 bases and J by 5 bases, with 13 bases between them. This CDR3 has 14 residues. Looked up from germline, CDR1 is MDHEN and CDR2 is SYDVKM. This CDR3 reads CASSFGGSGYGYTF. The DNA for the CDR3 is TGTGCCAGCAGTTTTGGGGGGAGTGGATATGGCTACACCTTC.